This T cell receptor (beta chain) came from a study of cytomegalovirus exposure and HLA in healthy donors. This clone was counted a single time. Vbeta (60) and Jbeta (13) primers were used in the PCR. Repertoires were generated with immunoSEQ multiplex PCR, while TCRdb's copy carries only in-frame clones and drops some. This sample has around 61,000 clones, with 65% to 70% found just once. From germline, CDR1 is SGHTA and CDR2 FQGTGA. The V and J ends lost 6 bases and 9 bases, in that order; junction bases with no gene match: 6. The CDR3 spans 13 residues. The sequenced sample consisted of PBMCs. The chain employs TRBV7-3 and TRBJ2-1, with 9 bases lining up with TRBD2. The receptor's source is a man aged 40-50 years in good health and CMV-seropositive. The DNA of the CDR3 is TGTGCCAGCAGAGTAGCGGGAGATAGTGAGCAGTTCTTC. It encodes CASRVAGDSEQFF.